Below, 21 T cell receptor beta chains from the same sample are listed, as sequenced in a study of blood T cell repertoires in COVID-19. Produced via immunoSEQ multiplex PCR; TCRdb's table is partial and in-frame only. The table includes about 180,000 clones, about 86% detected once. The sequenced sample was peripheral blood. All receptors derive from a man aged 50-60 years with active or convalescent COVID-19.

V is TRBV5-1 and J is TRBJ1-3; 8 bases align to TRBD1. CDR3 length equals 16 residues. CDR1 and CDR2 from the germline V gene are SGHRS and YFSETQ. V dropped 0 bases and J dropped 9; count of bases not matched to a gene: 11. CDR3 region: CASSLVGTGTSGTIYF. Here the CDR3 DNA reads TGCGCCAGCAGCTTGGTTGGGACAGGCACCTCGGGCACCATATATTTT.

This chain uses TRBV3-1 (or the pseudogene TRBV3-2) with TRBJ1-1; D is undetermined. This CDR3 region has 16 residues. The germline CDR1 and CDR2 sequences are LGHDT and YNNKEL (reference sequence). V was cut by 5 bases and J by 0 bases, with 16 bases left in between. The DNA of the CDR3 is TGTGCCAGCAGCGAAACAAACCCCTTATTGAACACTGAAGCTTTCTTT. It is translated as CASSETNPLLNTEAFF.

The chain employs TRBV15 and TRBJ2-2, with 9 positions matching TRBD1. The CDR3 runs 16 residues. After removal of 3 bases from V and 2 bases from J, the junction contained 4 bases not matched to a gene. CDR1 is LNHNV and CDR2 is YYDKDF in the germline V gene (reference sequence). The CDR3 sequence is CATSSPGQGNTGELFF. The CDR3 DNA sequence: TGTGCCACCAGCAGCCCGGGACAGGGAAACACCGGGGAGCTGTTTTTT.

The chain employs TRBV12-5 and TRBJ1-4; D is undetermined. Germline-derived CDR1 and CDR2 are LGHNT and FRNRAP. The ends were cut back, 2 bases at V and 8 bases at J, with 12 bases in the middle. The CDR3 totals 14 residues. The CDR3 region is CASGLLGTGEKLFF. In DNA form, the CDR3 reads TGTGCTAGTGGTTTGCTGGGAACGGGGGAAAAACTGTTTTTT.

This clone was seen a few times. CDR3 in amino acids: CASSLAPTVLSGELFF. The CDR3 DNA follows: TGTGCCAGCAGCTTAGCCCCCACAGTTCTGTCCGGGGAGCTGTTTTTT. The chain couples TRBV11-2 to TRBJ2-2; D call uncertain. The CDR3 runs to 16 residues. CDR1 and CDR2 from the germline V gene are SGHAT and FQNNGV. The V end was cut by 1 base, the J end by 6 bases, with 15 bases between.

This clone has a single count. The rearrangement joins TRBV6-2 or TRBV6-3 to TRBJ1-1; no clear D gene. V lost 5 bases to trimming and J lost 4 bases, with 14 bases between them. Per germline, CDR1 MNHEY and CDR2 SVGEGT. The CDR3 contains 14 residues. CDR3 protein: CASSDPPGGTEAFF. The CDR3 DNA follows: TGTGCCAGCAGTGATCCCCCGGGTGGCACTGAAGCTTTCTTT.

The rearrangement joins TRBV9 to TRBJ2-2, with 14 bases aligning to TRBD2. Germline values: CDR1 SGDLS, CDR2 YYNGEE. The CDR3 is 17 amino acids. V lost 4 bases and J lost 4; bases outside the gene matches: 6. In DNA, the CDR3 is TGTGCCAGCAGCCCTGGACTAGCGGGGGGTCGCACCGGGGAGCTGTTTTTT. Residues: CASSPGLAGGRTGELFF.

The CDR3 DNA reads TGTGCCAGCAGCTCCACGGGACAGGGTTTGTTAGAGACCCAGTACTTC. The encoded protein is CASSSTGQGLLETQYF. The chain links TRBV7-9 to TRBJ2-5, with 9 bases lining up with TRBD1. This CDR3 contains 16 residues. Germline V gene lookup returns CDR1 SEHNR and CDR2 FQNEAQ (reference sequence). V lost 4 bases to trimming and J lost 4 bases; unmatched junction nucleotides: 10. The full variable domain, its missing parts supplied by reference TRBV7-9 and TRBJ2-5, is DTGVSQNPRHKITKRGQNVTFRCDPISEHNRLYWYRQTLGQGPEFLTYFQNEAQLEKSRLLSDRFSAERPKGSFSTLEIQRTEQGDSAMYLCASSSTGQGLLETQYFGPGTRLLVL.

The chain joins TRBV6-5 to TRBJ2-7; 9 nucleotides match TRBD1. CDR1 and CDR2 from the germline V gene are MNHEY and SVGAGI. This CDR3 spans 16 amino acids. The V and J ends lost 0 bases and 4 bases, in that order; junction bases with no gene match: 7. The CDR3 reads CASSYSATGGEYEQYF. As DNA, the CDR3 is TGTGCCAGCAGTTACTCTGCGACAGGGGGGGAATACGAGCAGTACTTC.

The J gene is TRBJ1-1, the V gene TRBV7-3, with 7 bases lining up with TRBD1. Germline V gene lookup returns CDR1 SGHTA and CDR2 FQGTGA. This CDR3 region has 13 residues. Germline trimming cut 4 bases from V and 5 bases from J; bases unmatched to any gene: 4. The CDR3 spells CASSSNRGTEAFF. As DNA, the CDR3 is TGTGCCAGCAGCTCAAACAGGGGTACTGAAGCTTTCTTT. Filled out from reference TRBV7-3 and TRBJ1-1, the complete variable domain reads GAGVSQTPSNKVTEKGKYVELRCDPISGHTALYWYRQSLGQGPEFLIYFQGTGAADDSGLPNDRFFAVRPEGSVSTLKIQRTERGDSAVYLCASSSNRGTEAFFGQGTRLTVV.

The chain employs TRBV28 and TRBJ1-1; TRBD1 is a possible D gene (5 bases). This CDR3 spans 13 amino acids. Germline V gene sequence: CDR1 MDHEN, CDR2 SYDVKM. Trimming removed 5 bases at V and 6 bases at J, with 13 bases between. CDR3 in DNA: TGTGCCAGCAGTCAGGGCTTTGCCGCTGAAGCTTTCTTT. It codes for CASSQGFAAEAFF.

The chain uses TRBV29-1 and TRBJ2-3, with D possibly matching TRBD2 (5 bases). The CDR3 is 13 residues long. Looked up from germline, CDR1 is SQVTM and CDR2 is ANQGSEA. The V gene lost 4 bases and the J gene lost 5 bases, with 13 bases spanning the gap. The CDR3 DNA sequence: TGCAGCGTTGGGCCCTACGAGGGAGATACGCAGTATTTT. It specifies CSVGPYEGDTQYF.

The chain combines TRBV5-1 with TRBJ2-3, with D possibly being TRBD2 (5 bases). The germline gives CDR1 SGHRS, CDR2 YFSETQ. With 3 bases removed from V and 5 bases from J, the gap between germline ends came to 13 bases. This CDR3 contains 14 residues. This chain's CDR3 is CASSWTGEGDTQYF. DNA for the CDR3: TGCGCCAGCAGCTGGACTGGGGAAGGAGATACGCAGTATTTT.

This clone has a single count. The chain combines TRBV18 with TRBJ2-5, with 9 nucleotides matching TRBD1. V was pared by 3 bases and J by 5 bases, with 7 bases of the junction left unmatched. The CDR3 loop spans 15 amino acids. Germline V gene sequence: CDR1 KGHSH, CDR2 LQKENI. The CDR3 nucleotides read TGTGCCAGCTCACCCCTCGGGACAGGGAGGGAGACCCAGTACTTC. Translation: CASSPLGTGRETQYF.

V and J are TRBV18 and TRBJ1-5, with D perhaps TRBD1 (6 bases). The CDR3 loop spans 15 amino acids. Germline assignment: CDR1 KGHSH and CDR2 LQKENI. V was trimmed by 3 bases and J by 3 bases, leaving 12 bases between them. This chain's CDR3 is CASSPTGINNQPQHF. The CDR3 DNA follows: TGTGCCAGCTCACCGACAGGTATTAACAATCAGCCCCAGCATTTT.

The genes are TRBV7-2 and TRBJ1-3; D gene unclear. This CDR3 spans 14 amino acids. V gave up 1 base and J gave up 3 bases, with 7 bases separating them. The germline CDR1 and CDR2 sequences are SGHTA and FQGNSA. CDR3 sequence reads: CASSLGPYGNTIYF. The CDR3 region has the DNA TGTGCCAGCAGCTTAGGGCCTTATGGAAACACCATATATTTT.

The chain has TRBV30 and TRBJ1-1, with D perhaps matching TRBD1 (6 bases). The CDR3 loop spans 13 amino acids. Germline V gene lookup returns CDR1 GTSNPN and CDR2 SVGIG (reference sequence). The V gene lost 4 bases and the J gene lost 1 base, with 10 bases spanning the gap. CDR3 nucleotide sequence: TGTGCCTGGATGAGGGGGTCGAACACTGAAGCTTTCTTT. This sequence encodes CAWMRGSNTEAFF.

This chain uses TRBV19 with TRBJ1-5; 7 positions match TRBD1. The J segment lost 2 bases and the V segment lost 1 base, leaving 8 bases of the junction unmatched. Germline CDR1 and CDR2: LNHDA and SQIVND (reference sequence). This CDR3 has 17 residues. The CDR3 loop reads CASSIVPPTGGNQPQHF. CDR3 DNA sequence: TGTGCCAGTAGTATAGTTCCCCCCACAGGGGGCAATCAGCCCCAGCATTTT.

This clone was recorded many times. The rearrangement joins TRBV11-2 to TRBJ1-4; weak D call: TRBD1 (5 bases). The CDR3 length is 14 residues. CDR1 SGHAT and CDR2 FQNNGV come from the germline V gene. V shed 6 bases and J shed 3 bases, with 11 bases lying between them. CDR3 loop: CASSPGLANEKLFF. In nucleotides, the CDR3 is TGTGCCAGCAGTCCAGGGTTGGCTAATGAAAAACTGTTTTTT.

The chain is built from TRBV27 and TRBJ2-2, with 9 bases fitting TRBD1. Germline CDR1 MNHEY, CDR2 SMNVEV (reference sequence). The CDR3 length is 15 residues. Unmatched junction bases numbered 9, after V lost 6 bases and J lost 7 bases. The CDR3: CASSLRQGVIGELFF. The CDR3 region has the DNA TGTGCCAGCAGCCTGAGACAGGGGGTTATCGGGGAGCTGTTTTTT.

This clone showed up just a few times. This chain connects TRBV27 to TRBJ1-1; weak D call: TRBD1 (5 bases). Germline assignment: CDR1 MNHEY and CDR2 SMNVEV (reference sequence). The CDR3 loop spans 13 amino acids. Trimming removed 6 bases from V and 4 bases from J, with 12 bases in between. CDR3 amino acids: CASSVQVGTEAFF. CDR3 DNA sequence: TGTGCCAGCAGCGTACAGGTTGGCACTGAAGCTTTCTTT.